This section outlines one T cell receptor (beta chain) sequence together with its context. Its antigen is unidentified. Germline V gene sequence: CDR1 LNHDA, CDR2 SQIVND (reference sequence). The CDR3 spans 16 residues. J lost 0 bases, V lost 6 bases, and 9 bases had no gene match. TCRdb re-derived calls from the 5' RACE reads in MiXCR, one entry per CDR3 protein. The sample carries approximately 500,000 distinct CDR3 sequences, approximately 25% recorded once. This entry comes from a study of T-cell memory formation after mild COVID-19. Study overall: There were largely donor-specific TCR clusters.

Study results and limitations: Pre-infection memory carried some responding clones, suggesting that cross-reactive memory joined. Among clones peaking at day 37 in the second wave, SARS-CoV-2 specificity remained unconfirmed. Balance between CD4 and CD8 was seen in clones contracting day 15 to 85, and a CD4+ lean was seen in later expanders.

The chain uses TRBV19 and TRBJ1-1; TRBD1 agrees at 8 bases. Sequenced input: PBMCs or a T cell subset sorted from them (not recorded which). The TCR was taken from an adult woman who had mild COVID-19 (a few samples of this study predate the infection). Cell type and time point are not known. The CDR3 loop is CASSTWTGTLNTEAFF. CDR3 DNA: TGTGCCAGTAGCACTTGGACAGGGACGCTGAACACTGAAGCTTTCTTT.